This TCR beta chain was observed in a study of Ad26.COV2.S vaccination and SARS-CoV-2 variants. Study context: Trial arm assignment for the donor was COV1001 Ad26.COV2.S. General observations from the study: An underestimation of total T cell responses may have resulted from the TCR breadth and depth analyses.

About this clone itself: The antigen is undetermined.

V lost 7 bases, J lost 6 bases, and 15 bases stayed unmatched. Germline CDR1 is MDHEN and CDR2 is SYDVKM. The CDR3 covers 16 residues. Treatment indicated: roughly 18 received Ad26.COV2.S at low or high dose, single or two shots; about 5 received placebo; per-sample allocation not given. Vaccine and placebo recipients were sampled on day 63 after the first injection. The study used a vaccine consisting of an Ad26 vector that expressed Wuhan-strain SARS-CoV-2 spike. Profiled with immunoSEQ multiplex PCR; TCRdb holds only in-frame clones, not every one. The sample contains about 480,000 clones, approximately 88% of which appear only once.

This receptor was taken from a person between 18 and 65 years old who received the Ad26.COV2.S COVID-19 vaccine or a placebo. The genes are TRBV28 and TRBJ2-3, with 8 bases aligning to TRBD2. The starting material was peripheral blood, obtained in a trial of Ad26.COV2.S vaccine versus placebo. The CDR3 DNA reads as TGTGCCAGCACACCCGGGAGGGGAACCTCGCGGGATACGCAGTATTTT. Translation: CASTPGRGTSRDTQYF.